Following are 13 T cell receptor beta chains from one sample sequenced in a study of T-cell memory formation after mild COVID-19. TCRdb reprocessed the 5' RACE reads via MiXCR and lists one record per CDR3 protein. There are 550,000 to 600,000 distinct CDR3 sequences in the sample; around 15% occur only once, and about 8.6% lies in the top ten. Sequencing was performed on PBMCs or a T cell subset sorted from them (not recorded which). The receptors stem from an adult woman who had mild COVID-19 (a few samples of this study predate the infection). Cell type and time point are not known.

This clonotype was counted only a few times. The genes are TRBV12-3 or TRBV12-4 and TRBJ2-1; 13 bases line up with TRBD2. The V and J ends lost 6 bases and 6 bases, in that order; junction bases with no gene match: 11. CDR3 length equals 17 residues. CDR3 DNA: TGTGCCAGCAGAGTCTTTAGGACTAGCGGGAGCTTCAATGAGCAGTTCTTC. This encodes CASRVFRTSGSFNEQFF.

This clonotype appeared a few times. The chain couples TRBV20-1 to TRBJ2-2; 8 bases line up with TRBD2. The CDR3 runs 15 residues. J gave up 4 bases and V 0 bases, and 4 bases lay outside the gene matches. CDR1 DFQATT and CDR2 SNEGSKA come from the germline V gene (reference sequence). The CDR3 bases are TGCAGTGCTAGAGACCATAGCGGGGCCACCGGGGAGCTGTTTTTT. It yields the protein CSARDHSGATGELFF.

The chain links TRBV18 to TRBJ1-1; tentatively, D is TRBD1 (5 bases). The CDR3 sequence is 14 residues long. Germline V gives CDR1 KGHSH, CDR2 LQKENI. Between the trimmed V and J ends, which lost 2 bases and 4 bases, there was a span of 11 bases. This CDR3 reads CASSPAGESTEAFF. CDR3 bases: TGTGCCAGCTCACCAGCGGGGGAGAGCACTGAAGCTTTCTTT.

This sequence joins TRBV12-3 or TRBV12-4 and TRBJ1-3, with TRBD1 as a possible D gene (5 bases). This CDR3 region has 14 residues. Between the trimmed V and J ends, which lost 3 bases and 2 bases, there was a span of 8 bases. The CDR3 DNA follows: TGTGCCAGCAGTTTCGGGGGTGCTGGAAACACCATATATTTT. Its protein is CASSFGGAGNTIYF.

The chain employs TRBV6-2 or TRBV6-3 and TRBJ2-7; D gene uncertain. Per germline, CDR1 MNHEY and CDR2 SVGEGT. Trimming pared 7 bases from V and 2 bases from J, leaving 15 bases between. The CDR3 is 14 residues long. The CDR3 is CASKSFPPPYEQYF. CDR3 sequence (DNA): TGTGCCAGCAAGAGTTTTCCTCCTCCCTACGAGCAGTACTTC.

This clonotype was observed a few times. The chain combines TRBV5-1 with TRBJ1-1; D unclear. The CDR3 is 15 residues long. V was shortened by 4 bases and J by 0 bases, with 13 bases between the two germline ends. The germline gives CDR1 SGHRS, CDR2 YFSETQ. The CDR3 DNA follows: TGCGCCAGCAGCCTGCAGGAGGGATTGAACACTGAAGCTTTCTTT. Amino acid sequence: CASSLQEGLNTEAFF.

This chain links TRBV6-1 with TRBJ2-7; 9 bases align to TRBD1. The CDR3 runs 16 residues. V was clipped by 0 bases and J by 2 bases; unmatched bases: 5. Per the germline V gene, CDR1 is MNHNS and CDR2 is SASEGT. The CDR3 DNA sequence: TGTGCCAGCAGTGAAGCAGGGACAGGGATTCCCTACGAGCAGTACTTC. Translating it yields CASSEAGTGIPYEQYF.

The genes are TRBV11-1 and TRBJ2-1; TRBD2 matches 15 bases. V gave up 3 bases and J gave up 8 bases; unmatched junction bases: 2. Germline V lookup: CDR1 SGHAT, CDR2 FQDESV (reference sequence). There are 15 residues in the CDR3. The CDR3 region has the DNA TGTGCCAGCAGCTTGAGGACTAGCGGGAGGGATGAGCAGTTCTTC. This translates into CASSLRTSGRDEQFF.

The V and J genes are TRBV9 and TRBJ1-1; the match to TRBD1 covers 7 bases. The J segment lost 0 bases and the V segment lost 9 bases, leaving 5 bases of the junction unmatched. The CDR3 length is 13 residues. Germline CDR1 SGDLS, CDR2 YYNGEE. The CDR3, as DNA: TGTGCCACGGGCAGGGGGGTGAACACTGAAGCTTTCTTT. This sequence encodes CATGRGVNTEAFF.

This clonotype was observed many times. This chain joins TRBV12-3 or TRBV12-4 and TRBJ1-3, with TRBD1 as a possible D gene (6 bases). Trimming removed 6 bases from V and 1 base from J, with 16 bases in between. The CDR3 loop spans 16 amino acids. DNA for the CDR3: TGTGCCAGCAGCCGCCGCAGAGGGACATCTGGAAACACCATATATTTT. Its translation: CASSRRRGTSGNTIYF.

In this sample, this clonotype turned up many times. This chain links TRBV7-2 with TRBJ2-5; D is ambiguous. The germline V gene has CDR1 SGHTA and CDR2 FQGNSA. The CDR3 contains 13 residues. V was trimmed by 1 base and J by 4 bases, leaving 7 bases between them. CDR3: CASSLGAVETQYF. The CDR3 DNA sequence: TGTGCCAGCAGCTTAGGGGCCGTAGAGACCCAGTACTTC.

This clonotype was detected a few times. The DNA of the CDR3 is TGTGCCAGCAGCCCCCGACAGGGAGAGGAATGGAGCAATCAGCCCCAGCATTTT. Translated, it gives CASSPRQGEEWSNQPQHF. V gene TRBV7-8 combines with J gene TRBJ1-5; 7 bases are shared with TRBD1. J gave up 1 base and V 5 bases, and 14 bases lay outside the gene matches. The germline gives CDR1 SGHVS, CDR2 FQNEAQ. CDR3 length equals 18 residues. The complete variable domain, with remaining parts taken from reference TRBV7-8 and TRBJ1-5, reads GAGVSQSPRYKVAKRGQDVALRCDPISGHVSLFWYQQALGQGPEFLTYFQNEAQLDKSGLPSDRFFAERPEGSVSTLKIQRTQQEDSAVYLCASSPRQGEEWSNQPQHFGDGTRLSIL.

The chain carries TRBV18 and TRBJ2-7; 8 bases map to TRBD1. V dropped 5 bases and J dropped 0; count of bases not matched to a gene: 12. This CDR3 comprises 17 residues. Germline values: CDR1 KGHSH, CDR2 LQKENI. CDR3 in amino acids: CASSSMPGQVSSYEQYF. The CDR3 nucleotides are TGTGCCAGCTCATCGATGCCGGGACAGGTGAGCTCCTACGAGCAGTACTTC.